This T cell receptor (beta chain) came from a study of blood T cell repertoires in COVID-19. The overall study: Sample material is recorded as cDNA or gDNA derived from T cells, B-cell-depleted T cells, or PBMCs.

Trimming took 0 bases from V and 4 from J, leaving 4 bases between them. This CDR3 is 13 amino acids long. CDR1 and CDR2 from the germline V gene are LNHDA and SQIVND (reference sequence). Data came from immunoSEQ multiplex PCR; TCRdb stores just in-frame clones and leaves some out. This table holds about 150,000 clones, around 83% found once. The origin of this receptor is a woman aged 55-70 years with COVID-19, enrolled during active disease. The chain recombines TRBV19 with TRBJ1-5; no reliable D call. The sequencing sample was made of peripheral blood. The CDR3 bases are TGTGCCAGTAGTATAGATCTGAATCAGCCCCAGCATTTT. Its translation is CASSIDLNQPQHF.